The 16 T cell receptor beta chains below were found in one sample sequenced in a study of human T cells and chemical hapten exposure. TCRdb called the RACE reads again in MiXCR, with one record for every CDR3 protein. The repertoire holds around 150,000 distinct CDR3 sequences, with roughly 15% as singletons. Indicated time point: patch test 1, 2 weeks after DPC sensitization. Treatment specified: therapeutic diphenylcyclopropenone sensitization with weekly scalp DPC. This specimen was whole blood, taken in connection with sensitization to the hapten diphenylcyclopropenone (DPC). These receptors originate from a woman in her twenties or thirties with alopecia areata. Some clones in this sample may be carry-over from other donors' samples.

This clonotype came up many times. This chain links TRBV7-8 with TRBJ2-2, with no clear D. Germline V CDR1 and CDR2: SGHVS, FQNEAQ. V was cut by 2 bases and J by 4 bases, with 8 bases left in between. The CDR3 consists of 14 residues. The CDR3 DNA is TGTGCCAGCAGCTTATTCCGGGTCACCGGGGAGCTGTTTTTT. It is translated as CASSLFRVTGELFF.

This clonotype was counted many times. V gene TRBV4-1 combines with J gene TRBJ2-1, with unresolved D. The CDR3 runs 14 residues. V dropped 6 bases and J dropped 2 bases, with 11 bases sitting between them. The germline V gene encodes CDR1 MGHRA and CDR2 YSYEKL. CDR3 in DNA: TGCGCCAGCAGAGACGTAGGGCCCTACAATGAGCAGTTCTTC. Encoded protein: CASRDVGPYNEQFF.

The sample holds a few counts of this clonotype. The rearrangement uses TRBV12-2 and TRBJ2-3; TRBD2 was called by the table and not checked on the DNA. TRBV12-2 is termed a pseudogene. CDR3 length equals 17 residues. The chain's CDR3 is CASRRILAEQTTDTQYF. CDR3 sequence (DNA): TGTGCAAGTCGCCGGATCCTAGCGGAACAAACCACAGATACGCAGTATTTT.

The rearrangement joins TRBV29-1 to TRBJ1-2; D may be TRBD1 (5 bases). CDR3 length: 11 residues. Trimming shortened V by 7 bases and J by 4 bases, and 10 bases separated the two germline ends. Germline lookup yields CDR1 SQVTM and CDR2 ANQGSEA. The CDR3: CSAMDIYGYTF. CDR3 sequence (DNA): TGCAGCGCAATGGACATCTATGGCTACACCTTC.

This clonotype has more than one count but fewer than ten. The rearrangement uses TRBV5-4 and TRBJ2-6, with TRBD2 as a possible D gene (6 bases). Per germline, CDR1 SGHNT and CDR2 YYREEE (reference sequence). Trimming removed 4 bases from V and 0 bases from J, with 11 bases in between. This CDR3 has 16 amino acids. The CDR3 spells CASSLTRASGANVLTF. Here the CDR3 DNA reads TGTGCCAGCAGCCTGACTAGAGCCTCTGGGGCCAACGTCCTGACTTTC.

This clonotype came up a few times. The chain carries TRBV12-3 or TRBV12-4 and TRBJ2-6; a possible D gene is TRBD1 (5 bases). Trimming removed 7 bases at V and 2 bases at J, with 12 bases between. This CDR3 contains 15 residues. CDR3 sequence (DNA): TGTGCCAGCACTATAAGGGGAACTGGGGCCAACGTCCTGACTTTC. This sequence encodes CASTIRGTGANVLTF.

This chain links TRBV28 with TRBJ2-1, with D uncertain. Germline V gene data show CDR1 as MDHEN and CDR2 as SYDVKM. The CDR3 totals 12 residues. The V and J ends lost 6 bases and 11 bases respectively, with 14 bases between them. The CDR3 sequence: CASSPRTTQQFF. CDR3 coding DNA: TGTGCCAGCAGCCCACGGACCACCCAGCAGTTCTTC. The whole variable domain, remainder taken from reference TRBV28 and TRBJ2-1, is DVKVTQSSRYLVKRTGEKVFLECVQDMDHENMFWYRQDPGLGLRLIYFSYDVKMKEKGDIPEGYSVSREKKERFSLILESASTNQTSMYLCASSPRTTQQFFGPGTRLTVL.

The V gene is TRBV5-1, the J gene TRBJ2-5, with D unclear. This CDR3 contains 15 residues. V dropped 0 bases and J dropped 0 bases, with 9 bases sitting between them. CDR1 SGHRS and CDR2 YFSETQ come from the germline V gene. As DNA, the CDR3 is TGCGCCAGCAGCTTGGTATCGGCTAACCAAGAGACCCAGTACTTC. Amino acid sequence: CASSLVSANQETQYF.

This clonotype was counted many times. V gene TRBV7-8 combines with J gene TRBJ1-2; D ambiguous. The CDR3 length is 13 residues. V lost 1 base and J lost 8, with 11 bases in between. Looked up from germline, CDR1 is SGHVS and CDR2 is FQNEAQ. CDR3 nucleotides: TGTGCCAGCAGCTTAGGGCGGACGGGGGGCTACACCTTC. It is translated as CASSLGRTGGYTF.

This clonotype has more than one count but fewer than ten. This chain links TRBV4-1 with TRBJ2-1, with TRBD2 identical over 7 bases. The CDR3 sequence is 16 residues long. With 1 base clipped from V and 9 bases from J, the junction kept 12 bases outside the gene matches. Germline CDR1 reads MGHRA; CDR2 reads YSYEKL. The CDR3 DNA reads TGCGCCAGCAGCCAAGCCGGGACTACCTCTAACCGTGAGCAGTTCTTC. It codes for CASSQAGTTSNREQFF.

The chain has TRBV4-1 and TRBJ1-5, with D perhaps matching TRBD1 (5 bases). The CDR3 is 15 residues long. Germline CDR1 and CDR2: MGHRA and YSYEKL. V was clipped by 4 bases and J by 7 bases, with 17 bases between them. The CDR3 DNA follows: TGCGCCAGCAGCCTCGACAGAACCCGGAGGCAGCCCCAGCATTTT. Residues: CASSLDRTRRQPQHF.

CDR3 sequence reads: CSASSSGIYNEQFF. The CDR3 nucleotides are TGCAGTGCTAGTTCTAGCGGGATCTACAATGAGCAGTTCTTC. This chain uses TRBV20-1 with TRBJ2-1; 9 bases align to TRBD2. Per the germline V gene, CDR1 is DFQATT and CDR2 is SNEGSKA (reference sequence). CDR3 length equals 14 residues. The junction had 3 bases not matched to a gene; V was cut back by 3 bases and J by 3 bases.

This clonotype came up a few times. The rearrangement links TRBV28 to TRBJ1-6; 10 bases fit TRBD1. From germline, CDR1 is MDHEN and CDR2 SYDVKM. The CDR3 is made up of 14 amino acids. J gave up 7 bases and V 7 bases, and 4 bases lay outside the gene matches. The CDR3 here is CASTPGQGNSPLHF. CDR3 sequence (DNA): TGTGCCAGCACCCCGGGACAGGGGAATTCACCCCTCCACTTT.

This clonotype was seen a few times. The rearrangement uses TRBV6-2 or TRBV6-3 and TRBJ2-1; D gene ambiguous. CDR3 length: 14 residues. CDR1 MNHEY and CDR2 SVGEGT come from the germline V gene. Trimming stripped 1 base from V and 6 bases from J, with 10 bases between. CDR3 bases: TGTGCCAGCAGTTACTTATCGGCCGGCAATGAGCAGTTCTTC. Its protein is CASSYLSAGNEQFF.

This chain connects TRBV11-2 to TRBJ2-1, with 9 bases fitting TRBD1. The CDR3 length is 15 residues. Germline values: CDR1 SGHAT, CDR2 FQNNGV. The V and J ends lost 4 bases and 9 bases, in that order; junction bases with no gene match: 10. The CDR3 DNA reads as TGTGCCAGCAGCTACCGGGACAGGGTTTTGGGTGAGCAGTTCTTC. The encoded protein is CASSYRDRVLGEQFF.

The rearrangement uses TRBV5-1 and TRBJ2-3; 10 nucleotides line up with TRBD2. The CDR3 spans 16 residues. V was clipped by 4 bases and J by 4 bases; unmatched bases: 9. Germline assignment: CDR1 SGHRS and CDR2 YFSETQ. CDR3: CASSLASGSPADTQYF. CDR3 sequence (DNA): TGCGCCAGCAGCCTGGCTAGCGGGAGCCCCGCAGATACGCAGTATTTT.